This note documents a single T cell receptor beta chain sequence. The source of the sample is a study of T cells in tumors after PD-1 blockade. Overall study: No patient had prior checkpoint blockade, systemic immunosuppression, or radiotherapy within 4 weeks.

Sequenced by immunoSEQ multiplex PCR; TCRdb stores in-frame clones only, minus some. Found here are tens of thousands of clones, approximately 79% of them singletons; the top ten hold 4% to 5%. Trimming stripped 5 bases from V and 7 bases from J, with 29 bases between. Per germline, CDR1 MNHEY and CDR2 SMNVEV (reference sequence). This CDR3 contains 18 residues. This rearrangement joins TRBV27 to TRBJ1-2, with TRBD1 as a possible D gene (6 bases). The source of this sequence is a human donor with basal cell carcinoma. Here the sequenced sample was PBMCs, taken after anti-PD-1 treatment. CDR3 coding DNA: TGTGCCAGCAGTGCCACTGGGGGGCTCCTCTTATCTTCGCGTGGCTACACCTTC. Its translation: CASSATGGLLLSSRGYTF.